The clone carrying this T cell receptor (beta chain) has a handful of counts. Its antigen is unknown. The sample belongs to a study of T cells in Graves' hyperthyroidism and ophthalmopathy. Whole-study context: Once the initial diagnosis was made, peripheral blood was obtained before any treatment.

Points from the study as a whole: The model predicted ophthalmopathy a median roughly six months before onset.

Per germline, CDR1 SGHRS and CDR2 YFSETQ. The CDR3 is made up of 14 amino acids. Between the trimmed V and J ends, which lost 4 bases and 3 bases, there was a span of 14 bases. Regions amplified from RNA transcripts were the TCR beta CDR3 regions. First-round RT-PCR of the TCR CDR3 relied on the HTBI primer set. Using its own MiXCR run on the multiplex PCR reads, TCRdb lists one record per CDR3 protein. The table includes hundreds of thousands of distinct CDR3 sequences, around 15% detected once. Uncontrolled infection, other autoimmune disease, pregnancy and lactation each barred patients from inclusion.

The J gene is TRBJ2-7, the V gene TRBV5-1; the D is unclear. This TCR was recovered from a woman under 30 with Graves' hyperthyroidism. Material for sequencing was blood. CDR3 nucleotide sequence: TGCGCCAGCAGCGAGGACCCTGACGGCTACGAGCAGTACTTC. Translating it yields CASSEDPDGYEQYF.